This T cell receptor beta chain was retrieved from a study of regulatory T cells in long-lasting Graves disease. Study-level points and caveats: Among samples with persistent disease, TRBV28, TRBJ1-2 and TRBJ2-5 were favored. The study found lower TCR diversity in persistent Graves' patients than in newly diagnosed ones. Accuracy may have been reduced by the small sample size.

The time point denotes: persistent/refractory GD, antithyroid drugs over 5 years with positive TRAb. RNA extracted from PBMCs served as the sequencing template. Construction of the TCR beta libraries employed iRepertoire HTBI primers in conjunction with Arm-PCR of CDR3 regions. TCRdb itself ran the multiplex PCR reads through MiXCR, one entry per CDR3 protein. The sample lists around 400,000 distinct CDR3 sequences; 21% were seen once. CDR1 and CDR2 (germline): MNHNS, SASEGT. V was pared by 5 bases and J by 2 bases, with 8 bases of the junction left unmatched. The CDR3 runs 16 residues. This clonotype was seen many times. Its antigen is unknown.

This material consisted of peripheral blood mononuclear cells (PBMCs), taken when the disease was refractory, from a patient treated with antithyroid drugs. The source of this sequence is a female donor with Graves disease. The chain has TRBV6-1 and TRBJ1-5; TRBD1 agrees at 8 bases. Here the CDR3 reads CASSPEDRGGNQPQHF. CDR3 nucleotide sequence: TGTGCCAGCAGTCCCGAAGACAGGGGCGGCAATCAGCCCCAGCATTTT.